One and the same sample provided the 8 T cell receptor beta chains below, sequenced in a study of CXCR3-negative and CXCR3-positive naive CD8 T cells. Findings and limits, study-wide: When CXCR3-positive naive cells were set against CXCR3-negative naive cells, the former had more hydrophobic TRB CDR3s.

These receptors have no identified antigens. UMI-tagged TRB cDNA libraries were built via 5' RACE. TCRdb re-called the 5' RACE reads and shows each CDR3 protein once, DNA omitted. The data include 150,000 or so distinct CDR3 sequences; the top ten clones carry under 0.5%. The sample taken for sequencing was naive CXCR3+ CD8+ T cells from blood. Described subset: CD45RO-CCR7+CD27+CD95- naive CD8+ T cells expressing CXCR3 (TNR3+). The origin of the receptors is a human donor in good health. Some clones in this sample may be carry-over from other donors' samples.

The chain combines TRBV12-3 or TRBV12-4 with TRBJ2-1; TCRdb proposes TRBD1, but this gene call is untestable without DNA. CDR3 size: 16 residues. This chain's CDR3 is CASSLGLAGVYNEQFF.

This chain links TRBV5-1 with TRBJ2-7. The CDR3 length is 14 residues. CDR1 and CDR2 (germline): SGHRS, YFSETQ. The CDR3 spells CASSFGGSSYEQYF.

This sequence joins TRBV29-1 and TRBJ2-3; there is no DNA to check the TCRdb D call of TRBD1. Germline CDR1 SQVTM, CDR2 ANQGSEA. The CDR3 has 13 amino acids. The CDR3 protein is CSVEGLNTDTQYF.

This rearrangement joins TRBV20-1 to TRBJ2-1; TCRdb lists TRBD1, though no DNA is available to test this call. This CDR3 is built from 15 residues. Germline CDR1 and CDR2: DFQATT and SNEGSKA (reference sequence). The CDR3 sequence: CSAARSESSYNEQFF.

The CDR3 here is CASSSTGNGELFF. The chain recombines TRBV13 with TRBJ2-2; TCRdb returns TRBD1, unconfirmable since there is no DNA. CDR3 length equals 13 residues. The germline V gene has CDR1 PRHDT and CDR2 FYEKMQ (reference sequence).

The chain recombines TRBV5-1 with TRBJ2-7; TCRdb gives TRBD1 as the D gene, but with no DNA this cannot be confirmed. The CDR3 is made up of 13 amino acids. Germline V gene sequence: CDR1 SGHRS, CDR2 YFSETQ. CDR3 amino acids: CASSSLTGVEQYF.

The chain is built from TRBV29-1 and TRBJ1-2; TCRdb returns TRBD1, unconfirmable since there is no DNA. CDR1 is SQVTM and CDR2 is ANQGSEA in the germline V gene. This CDR3 contains 13 residues. Here the CDR3 reads CSVDPEGAGGYTF.

The CDR3 protein is CASSTAGVLIVRETQYF. The chain combines TRBV28 with TRBJ2-5. CDR1 is MDHEN, CDR2 SYDVKM, per germline. The CDR3 length is 17 residues.